This T cell receptor beta chain was captured by sequencing in a study of cytotoxic CD8 clonotypes in ibrutinib-treated CLL. Study context: Included were 11 relapsed/refractory and approximately 15 treatment-naive patients, of whom approximately 17 were IGHV unmutated.

Study results and limitations: Sustained-remission patients were sampled at different times than progressing patients were.

The CDR3 totals 14 residues. Germline values: CDR1 MDHEN, CDR2 SYDVKM. Trimming took 1 base from V and 5 from J; bases not matched to a gene: 3. With sequencing, the targeted depth ranged from 1 in 200,000 to 1 in 1 million T cells. TCRdb keeps only in-frame clones here, not all; method: immunoSEQ multiplex PCR. There are 150,000 or so clones in the sample; more than 70% occur only once, and approximately 7.6% lies in the top ten. Concerning this clone: What it recognizes is unknown.

The receptor was isolated from a human donor with chronic lymphocytic leukemia. This sequence joins TRBV28 and TRBJ2-7; 9 nucleotides line up with TRBD1. Specimen: PBMCs, collected after 36 months of ibrutinib treatment. This CDR3 reads CASSLYRGHNEQYF. In nucleotides, the CDR3 is TGTGCCAGCAGTTTATACAGGGGGCACAACGAGCAGTACTTC.